Following are 26 T cell receptor beta chains from one sample sequenced in a study of blood T cell repertoires in COVID-19. Profiling relied on immunoSEQ multiplex PCR, and the TCRdb table lists in-frame clones only, not all of them. The table includes 110,000 to 150,000 clones, about four fifths detected once. The source material was peripheral blood. These receptors all stem from a human donor in a cohort sampled during active COVID-19.

In this sample, this clone turned up once. The genes are TRBV9 and TRBJ2-5; no reliable D call. Trimming stripped 2 bases from V and 4 bases from J, with 12 bases between. The CDR3 length is 14 residues. Germline-derived CDR1 and CDR2 are SGDLS and YYNGEE. CDR3 amino acids: CASSVSTVPETQYF. As DNA, the CDR3 is TGTGCCAGCAGCGTTAGCACTGTACCAGAGACCCAGTACTTC. Full variable domain (remainder filled in from reference TRBV9 and TRBJ2-5): DSGVTQTPKHLITATGQRVTLRCSPRSGDLSVYWYQQSLDQGLQFLIQYYNGEERAKGNILERFSAQQFPDLHSELNLSSLELGDSALYFCASSVSTVPETQYFGPGTRLLVL.

In this sample, this clone turned up once. This rearrangement joins TRBV5-1 to TRBJ2-5; weak D call: TRBD2 (6 bases). Germline values: CDR1 SGHRS, CDR2 YFSETQ. V was cut by 3 bases and J by 0 bases, with 9 bases left in between. CDR3 length: 14 amino acids. CDR3 sequence (DNA): TGCGCCAGCAGCTCTGGGGGGTACCAAGAGACCCAGTACTTC. Translated, it gives CASSSGGYQETQYF.

As to this clone: An end of the junction does not agree with germline; a read error may underlie this. The V and J genes are TRBV5-1 and TRBJ2-7, with 7 positions matching TRBD1. This CDR3 has 15 residues. In germline, CDR1 is SGHRS, CDR2 YFSETQ. The DNA for the CDR3 is TGCGCCAGCAGCTTGGCCGGCGGACAGGCCTACGGGCAGTACTTC. This sequence encodes CASSLAGGQAYGQYF.

The V and J genes are TRBV19 and TRBJ2-1; 7 nucleotides line up with TRBD2. CDR3 length equals 17 residues. Germline trimming cut 1 base from V and 2 bases from J; bases unmatched to any gene: 8. Per germline, CDR1 LNHDA and CDR2 SQIVND (reference sequence). Here the CDR3 DNA reads TGTGCCAGTAGTATAGTAAGGGCTAGCGGACCCTACAATGAGCAGTTCTTC. Its translation is CASSIVRASGPYNEQFF.

This chain joins TRBV5-6 and TRBJ2-1; TRBD1 is a possible D gene (5 bases). Germline assignment: CDR1 SGHDT and CDR2 YYEEEE. The CDR3 runs to 16 residues. V shed 5 bases and J shed 1 base, with 16 bases lying between them. The CDR3 DNA reads TGTGCCAGCAGACGGACACAAAAGAGTTCCTACAATGAGCAGTTCTTC. Translated, it gives CASRRTQKSSYNEQFF.

This chain joins TRBV20-1 and TRBJ2-3; D gene uncertain. V was cut by 5 bases and J by 7 bases, with 10 bases left in between. The CDR3 is made up of 11 amino acids. Germline CDR1 is DFQATT and CDR2 is SNEGSKA (reference sequence). The DNA of the CDR3 is TGCAGTGCTCCTCGAGTGAATACGCAGTATTTT. Its protein is CSAPRVNTQYF.

This chain's CDR3 is CASSQDRDRVHTEAFF. The CDR3 nucleotides read TGTGCCAGCAGCCAAGATCGGGACAGGGTGCACACTGAAGCTTTCTTT. The chain combines TRBV4-2 with TRBJ1-1; the match to TRBD1 covers 9 bases. Trimming removed 0 bases from V and 3 bases from J; junction bases left unmatched: 5. The CDR3 consists of 16 residues. CDR1 is LGHNA, CDR2 YNFKEQ, per germline.

The J gene is TRBJ2-7, the V gene TRBV6-6; the match to TRBD2 covers 10 bases. Germline CDR1 and CDR2: MNHNY and SVGAGI (reference sequence). This CDR3 has 17 residues. V was clipped by 5 bases and J by 4 bases; unmatched bases: 14. CDR3 loop: CASSPAGGIFNRYEQYF. The CDR3, as DNA: TGTGCCAGCAGTCCAGCGGGGGGGATCTTTAACCGGTACGAGCAGTACTTC.

The chain carries TRBV12-5 and TRBJ2-5, with 11 positions matching TRBD1. The germline V gene encodes CDR1 LGHNT and CDR2 FRNRAP. V lost 1 base, J lost 1 base, and 5 bases stayed unmatched. CDR3 length: 17 residues. CDR3 nucleotide sequence: TGTGCTAGTGGTTTGGCACCGGGACAGGGGGTCCAAGAGACCCAGTACTTC. The encoded protein is CASGLAPGQGVQETQYF.

This chain joins TRBV2 and TRBJ2-7, with D tentatively TRBD2 (5 bases). The ends were cut back, 4 bases at V and 6 bases at J, with 13 bases in the middle. This CDR3 has 13 residues. CDR1 is SNHLY and CDR2 is FYNNEI in the germline V gene. The CDR3 nucleotides read TGTGCCAGCAGTGGGGCCAGCGGAGGCGAGCAGTACTTC. Translating gives CASSGASGGEQYF.

The chain couples TRBV14 to TRBJ2-3; D is unresolved. V lost 2 bases, J lost 3 bases, and 12 bases lay in between. This CDR3 has 15 amino acids. Germline-derived CDR1 and CDR2 are SGHDN and FVKESK. Written as DNA, the CDR3 is TGTGCCAGCAGCCAACGCCTACCTAGTACAGATACGCAGTATTTT. Residues: CASSQRLPSTDTQYF.

The V and J genes are TRBV6-1 and TRBJ1-5, with D possibly matching TRBD1 (5 bases). Between the trimmed V and J ends, which lost 2 bases and 1 base, there was a span of 6 bases. CDR3 size: 14 residues. The germline V gene has CDR1 MNHNS and CDR2 SASEGT. Here the CDR3 DNA reads TGTGCCAGCAGTGAATGGGGCAGCAATCAGCCCCAGCATTTT. Encoded protein: CASSEWGSNQPQHF.

This chain joins TRBV4-1 and TRBJ2-3; no reliable D call. Per germline, CDR1 MGHRA and CDR2 YSYEKL. V gave up 6 bases and J gave up 4 bases, with 23 bases separating them. CDR3 size: 17 residues. The CDR3 loop is CASSKTNFLRPPDTQYF. Here the CDR3 DNA reads TGCGCCAGCAGTAAAACCAACTTCCTGAGGCCCCCAGATACGCAGTATTTT.

This clone was picked up a small number of times. The rearrangement uses TRBV5-4 and TRBJ1-1; 10 bases agree with TRBD1. J gave up 4 bases and V 4 bases, and 7 bases lay outside the gene matches. CDR1 and CDR2 (germline): SGHNT, YYREEE (reference sequence). The CDR3 sequence is 15 residues long. CDR3 nucleotides: TGTGCCAGCAGCGTGGGACAGGGGCGTCGCACTGAAGCTTTCTTT. Its translation: CASSVGQGRRTEAFF.

The chain employs TRBV5-6 and TRBJ1-4; 8 bases are shared with TRBD1. The CDR3 covers 15 residues. CDR1 is SGHDT, CDR2 YYEEEE, per germline. V was pared by 4 bases and J by 10 bases, with 12 bases of the junction left unmatched. For the CDR3, the DNA is TGTGCCAGCAGCCCGAGGACAGGGACGTCGGGAAAACTGTTTTTT. It translates to CASSPRTGTSGKLFF.

J is TRBJ1-5 and V is TRBV18; 9 nucleotides agree with TRBD1. Germline CDR1 and CDR2: KGHSH and LQKENI. This CDR3 comprises 16 residues. Trimming cost V 3 bases and J 0 bases; bases outside gene matches: 3. The CDR3 spells CASSPGQGYSNQPQHF. For the CDR3, the DNA is TGTGCCAGCTCACCGGGACAGGGATATAGCAATCAGCCCCAGCATTTT.

The chain carries TRBV3-1 (or the pseudogene TRBV3-2) and TRBJ1-3; possible D gene TRBD1, 5 bases. The CDR3 spans 16 residues. The ends were cut back, 1 base at V and 4 bases at J, with 14 bases in the middle. The germline V gene has CDR1 LGHDT and CDR2 YNNKEL (reference sequence). The CDR3 region has the DNA TGTGCCAGCAGCCAAGCCAGGGTCCAGGCCGGAAACACCATATATTTT. It translates to CASSQARVQAGNTIYF.

Remarks on this clone: Other DNA sequences in this sample translate to the same CDR3. The rearrangement uses TRBV6-5 and TRBJ2-3; TRBD1 matches at 10 bases. This CDR3 spans 14 amino acids. Germline CDR1 reads MNHEY; CDR2 reads SVGAGI. Trimming removed 6 bases from V and 3 bases from J; junction bases left unmatched: 3. In DNA, the CDR3 is TGTGCCAGCAGCCGGGACAGGGGAACAGATACGCAGTATTTT. Its protein product is CASSRDRGTDTQYF.

The CDR3 DNA sequence: TGTGCCAGCACGGACAGGGCATCTGGTGGCTATGGCTACACCTTC. This translates into CASTDRASGGYGYTF. V gene TRBV28 combines with J gene TRBJ1-2; 8 nucleotides line up with TRBD1. V shed 7 bases, J shed 4 bases, and the junction held 11 bases outside the gene matches. Germline V gene sequence: CDR1 MDHEN, CDR2 SYDVKM. CDR3 length equals 15 residues.

This clone was observed once. This chain uses TRBV5-4 with TRBJ2-6, with TRBD1 as a possible D gene (6 bases). The V end was cut by 5 bases, the J end by 4 bases, with 13 bases between. Germline V gene data show CDR1 as SGHNT and CDR2 as YYREEE (reference sequence). CDR3 length: 15 residues. CDR3 DNA: TGTGCCAGCAGTTTCGGACAGCCCGGGGCCAACGTCCTGACTTTC. Translated, it gives CASSFGQPGANVLTF.

This chain joins TRBV29-1 and TRBJ1-2; possibly TRBD1 for D (6 bases). V was shortened by 7 bases and J by 1 base, with 7 bases between the two germline ends. CDR1 SQVTM and CDR2 ANQGSEA come from the germline V gene. CDR3 length: 11 residues. CDR3 sequence (DNA): TGCAGCGGACAGGTTAACTATGGCTACACCTTC. It is translated as CSGQVNYGYTF. Filled out from reference TRBV29-1 and TRBJ1-2, the complete variable domain reads SAVISQKPSRDICQRGTSLTIQCQVDSQVTMMFWYRQQPGQSLTLIATANQGSEATYESGFVIDKFPISRPNLTFSTLTVSNMSPEDSSIYLCSGQVNYGYTFGSGTRLTVV.

CDR3 in amino acids: CASSITGYNEQYF. DNA for the CDR3: TGTGCCAGCAGTATCACAGGGTACAACGAGCAGTACTTC. The chain recombines TRBV27 with TRBJ2-7, with D maybe TRBD1 (6 bases). CDR1 is MNHEY, CDR2 SMNVEV, per germline (reference sequence). The CDR3 sequence is 13 residues long. Trimming shortened V by 5 bases and J by 5 bases, and 13 bases separated the two germline ends.

The chain carries TRBV5-8 and TRBJ2-5, with a possible D match to TRBD2 (6 bases). The CDR3 is 15 amino acids. Germline CDR1 and CDR2: SGHTS and YDEGEE. Trimming removed 2 bases from V and 3 bases from J, with 14 bases in between. As DNA, the CDR3 is TGTGCCAGCAGCTTCTCGGGACTCGGAGAAGAGACCCAGTACTTC. Protein: CASSFSGLGEETQYF.

This sequence joins TRBV19 and TRBJ1-2; tentatively, D is TRBD1 (6 bases). V was shortened by 8 bases and J by 6 bases, with 19 bases between the two germline ends. CDR3 size: 14 residues. Germline CDR1 and CDR2: LNHDA and SQIVND (reference sequence). This chain's CDR3 is CASLRQGFFNGYTF. In DNA, the CDR3 is TGTGCCAGTCTGCGGCAGGGGTTTTTTAATGGCTACACCTTC.

The chain is built from TRBV20-1 and TRBJ2-7; D not resolved. The CDR3 covers 11 residues. Germline V gene data show CDR1 as DFQATT and CDR2 as SNEGSKA (reference sequence). Trimming shortened V by 5 bases and J by 3 bases, and 8 bases separated the two germline ends. The CDR3 is CSALAVYEQYF. The DNA of the CDR3 is TGCAGTGCTCTGGCGGTCTACGAGCAGTACTTC.

This CDR3 reads CASSQEGRASNQPQHF. CDR3 nucleotides: TGTGCCAGCAGCCAAGAGGGCAGGGCTAGCAATCAGCCCCAGCATTTT. V is TRBV4-2 and J is TRBJ1-5; tentatively, D is TRBD1 (5 bases). Germline lookup yields CDR1 LGHNA and CDR2 YNFKEQ. Between the trimmed V and J ends, which lost 0 bases and 0 bases, there was a span of 9 bases. The CDR3 is 16 amino acids.